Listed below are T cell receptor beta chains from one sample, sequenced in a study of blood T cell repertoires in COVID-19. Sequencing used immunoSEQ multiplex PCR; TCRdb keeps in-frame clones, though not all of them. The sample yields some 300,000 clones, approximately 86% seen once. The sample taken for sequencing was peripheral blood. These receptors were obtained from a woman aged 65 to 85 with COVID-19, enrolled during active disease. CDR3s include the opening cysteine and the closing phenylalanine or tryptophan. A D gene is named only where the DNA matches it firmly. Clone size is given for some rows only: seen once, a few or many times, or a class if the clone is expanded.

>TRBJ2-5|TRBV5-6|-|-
TGTGCCAGCAGCTTGGCCGAATGGCAGGGAGGCGAGACCCAGTACTTC
CASSLAEWQGGETQYF
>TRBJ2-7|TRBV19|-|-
TGTGCCAGTAGTATAGGTACAGGGAAGTACGAGCAGTACTTC
CASSIGTGKYEQYF
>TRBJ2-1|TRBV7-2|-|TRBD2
TGTGCCAGCAGCTTACGGGGCGGGACTAGCGGGGTGGCTGAGCAGTTCTTC
CASSLRGGTSGVAEQFF
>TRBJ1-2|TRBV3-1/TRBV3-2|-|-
TGTGCCAGCAGCCAAGAGTGGGCTTATGGCTACACCTTC
CASSQEWAYGYTF
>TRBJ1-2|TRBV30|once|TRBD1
TGTGCCTGGAGTTTTAATAAGGGGGCGCAGGATGGCTACACCTTC
CAWSFNKGAQDGYTF
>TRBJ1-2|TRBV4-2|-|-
TGTGCCAGCAGCCTGACAGACCTGTATGGCTACACCTTC
CASSLTDLYGYTF
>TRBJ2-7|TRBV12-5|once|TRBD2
TGTGCTAGTGGTTTGGTACTCGGTCTAGCGGGGCCCTACGAGCAGTACTTC
CASGLVLGLAGPYEQYF
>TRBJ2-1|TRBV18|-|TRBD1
TGTGCCAGCTCACTCCAGGGGGAAAATGAGCAGTTCTTC
CASSLQGENEQFF
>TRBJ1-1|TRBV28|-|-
TGTGCCAGCAGTTTACCAAGCCGACAGTTCACTGAAGCTTTCTTT
CASSLPSRQFTEAFF
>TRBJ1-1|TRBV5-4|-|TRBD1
TGTGCCAGCAGCTTTAATTTGCAGGGGGAGACTGAAGCTTTCTTT
CASSFNLQGETEAFF
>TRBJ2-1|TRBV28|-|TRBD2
TGTGCCACCCGGACTAGCGGGGGGGCCGGGGAGCAGTTCTTC
CATRTSGGAGEQFF
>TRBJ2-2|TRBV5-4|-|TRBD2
TGTGCCAGCAGCCGGGCCAGCGGGGAGGCTGGCGGGGAGCTGTTTTTT
CASSRASGEAGGELFF
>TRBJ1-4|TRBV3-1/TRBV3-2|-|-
TGTGCCAGCAGCCCGGGGGGGTTGGCTAATGAAAAACTGTTTTTT
CASSPGGLANEKLFF
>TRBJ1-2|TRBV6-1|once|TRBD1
TGTGCCAGCAGTGAAGCTCCAGACAGGGGATATGGCTACACCTTC
CASSEAPDRGYGYTF
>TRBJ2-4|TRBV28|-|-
TGTGCCAGCAGTTTTTTTCAGGGATTCCCCAAAAACATTCAGTACTTC
CASSFFQGFPKNIQYF
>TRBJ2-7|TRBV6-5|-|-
TGTGCCAGCAATCTGGCCAGGGGCACCACCTACGAGCAGTACTTC
CASNLARGTTYEQYF
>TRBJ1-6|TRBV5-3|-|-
TGTGCCAGAAGACTGAGGACAGTTGTACTTAAGTCCTATAATTCACCCCTCCACTTT
CARRLRTVVLKSYNSPLHF
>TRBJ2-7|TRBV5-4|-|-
TGTGCCAGCAGCACGGGACTGTTCTCCTACGAGCAGTACTTC
CASSTGLFSYEQYF
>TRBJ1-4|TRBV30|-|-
TGTGCCTGGAGCGAGGATGAAAAACTGTTTTTT
CAWSEDEKLFF
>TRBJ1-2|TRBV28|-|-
TGTGCCAGCAGTTTTGGATCGAGGGATGGCTACACCTTC
CASSFGSRDGYTF
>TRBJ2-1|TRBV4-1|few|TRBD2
TGCGCCAGCAGCCAATTTGAACTAGCGGGGGCCTACAATGAGCAGTTCTTC
CASSQFELAGAYNEQFF
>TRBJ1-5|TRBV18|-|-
TGTGCCAGCTCACCGGGGCGCCAGCTTGGAAGTCAGCCCCAGCATTTT
CASSPGRQLGSQPQHF
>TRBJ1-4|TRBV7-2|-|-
TGTGCCAGCAGCTCCAGGATAGGGGCTGAAGAAAAACTGTTTTTT
CASSSRIGAEEKLFF
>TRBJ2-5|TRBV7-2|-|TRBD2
TGTGCCAGCAGCCGTAGCGGGCCCAGCCAAGAGACCCAGTACTTC
CASSRSGPSQETQYF
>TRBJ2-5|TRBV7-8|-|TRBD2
TGTGCCAGCAGCTTAGAGGCTCGCGGGGGGGCCGCGGAGACCCAGTACTTC
CASSLEARGGAAETQYF
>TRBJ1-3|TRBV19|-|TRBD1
TGTGCCAGTAAGGACAGGGCTAGTTCTGGAAACACCATATATTTT
CASKDRASSGNTIYF
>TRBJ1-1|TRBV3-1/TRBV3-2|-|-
TGTGCCAGCAGCCAAAATGTTGCGACAGGAAACACTGAAGCTTTCTTT
CASSQNVATGNTEAFF
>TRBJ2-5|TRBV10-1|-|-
TGCGCCAGCAGTGAAGGGGGCCAAGAGACCCAGTACTTC
CASSEGGQETQYF
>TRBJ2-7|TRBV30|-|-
TGTGCCTGGAGTGTACAGGGACCGCAGTACTTC
CAWSVQGPQYF
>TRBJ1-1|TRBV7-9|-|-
TGTGCCAGCAGCCCTCGGTCGAGGAACACTGAAGCTTTCTTT
CASSPRSRNTEAFF
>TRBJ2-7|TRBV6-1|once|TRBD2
TGTGCCAGCAGTGAATCGACTAGCGGGGGGCGTGGGCAGTACTTC
CASSESTSGGRGQYF
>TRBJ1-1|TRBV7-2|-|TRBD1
TGTGCCAGCAGCATCCGGGACAGGGGCCCTTACCTGAACACTGAAGCTTTCTTT
CASSIRDRGPYLNTEAFF
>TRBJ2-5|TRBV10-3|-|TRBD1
TGTGCCATCAGAGGGACAGGGGGCCGGGAGACCCAGTACTTC
CAIRGTGGRETQYF
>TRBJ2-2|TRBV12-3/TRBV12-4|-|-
TGTGCCAGCAGTTTTAGGGGGATTGGGGAGCTGTTTTTT
CASSFRGIGELFF
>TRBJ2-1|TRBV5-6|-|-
TGTGCCAGCAGCTACCTCCGGGGAAATTTTTACAATGAGCAGTTCTTC
CASSYLRGNFYNEQFF
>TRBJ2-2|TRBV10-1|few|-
TGCGCCAGCAGTGATCCATTCACCGGGGAGCTGTTTTTT
CASSDPFTGELFF
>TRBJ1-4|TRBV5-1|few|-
TGCGCCAGCAGCTCTGACCCAGGTGCAACTAATGAAAAACTGTTTTTT
CASSSDPGATNEKLFF
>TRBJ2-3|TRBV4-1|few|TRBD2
TGCGCCAGCAGCCAGCGCCGACTAGCGGGGGGGACAACAGATACGCAGTATTTT
CASSQRRLAGGTTDTQYF
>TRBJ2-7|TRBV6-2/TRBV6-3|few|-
TGTGCCAGCAGTTACTCGACGGGAAGGCAGTCCTACGAGCAGTACTTC
CASSYSTGRQSYEQYF
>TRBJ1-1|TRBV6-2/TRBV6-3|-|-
TGTGCCAGCAGTTTTGAGGGCACTGAAGCTTTCTTT
CASSFEGTEAFF
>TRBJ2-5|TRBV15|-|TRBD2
TGTGCCACCAGCAGAAAATCGGGCGGGGGGGCCGTGGAGACCCAGTACTTC
CATSRKSGGGAVETQYF